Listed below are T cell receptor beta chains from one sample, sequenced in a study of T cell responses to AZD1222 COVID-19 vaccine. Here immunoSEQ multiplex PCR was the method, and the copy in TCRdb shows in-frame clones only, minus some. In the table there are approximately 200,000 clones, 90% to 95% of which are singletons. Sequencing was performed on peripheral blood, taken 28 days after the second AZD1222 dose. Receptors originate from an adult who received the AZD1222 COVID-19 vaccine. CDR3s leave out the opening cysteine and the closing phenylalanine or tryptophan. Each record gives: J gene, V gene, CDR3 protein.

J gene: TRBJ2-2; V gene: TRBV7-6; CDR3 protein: ASSQGSSGTNTGELF
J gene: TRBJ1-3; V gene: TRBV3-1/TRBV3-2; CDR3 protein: ASSLRQGRDTIY
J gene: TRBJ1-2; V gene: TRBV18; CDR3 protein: ASSSTGTAYNYGYT
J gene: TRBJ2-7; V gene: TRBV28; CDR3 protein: ASSLAYEQY
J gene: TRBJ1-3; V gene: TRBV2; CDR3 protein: ASSARGGGNTIY
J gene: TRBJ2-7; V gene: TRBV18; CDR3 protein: ASSPTSGGSYEQY
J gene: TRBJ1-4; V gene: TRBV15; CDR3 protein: ATSRDLGRGGYAENEKLF
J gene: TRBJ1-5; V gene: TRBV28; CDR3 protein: ASSLGGQPQH
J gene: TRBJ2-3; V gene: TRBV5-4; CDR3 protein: ASSLGDTQY
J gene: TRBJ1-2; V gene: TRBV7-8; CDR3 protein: ASSFIEGFFFGYT
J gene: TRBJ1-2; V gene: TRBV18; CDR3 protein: ASSLRDLRGGYT
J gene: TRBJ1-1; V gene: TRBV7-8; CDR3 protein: ASTSVTYTEAF
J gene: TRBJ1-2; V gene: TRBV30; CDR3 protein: AWNNGRGTIYGYT
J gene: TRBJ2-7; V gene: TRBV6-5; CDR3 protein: ASRDRGSYEQY
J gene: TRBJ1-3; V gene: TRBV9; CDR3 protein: ASSVAAGESGNTIY
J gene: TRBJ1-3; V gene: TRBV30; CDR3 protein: AWSVSRVDSGNTIY
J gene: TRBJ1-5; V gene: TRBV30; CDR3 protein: AWGGAGQQPQH
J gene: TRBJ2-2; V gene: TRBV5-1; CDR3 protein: ASSPGTSGGSTGELF
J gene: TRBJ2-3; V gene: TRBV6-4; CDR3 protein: ASSEWGGGRTDTQY
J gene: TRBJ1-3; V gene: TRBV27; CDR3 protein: ASRSAYSGNTIY
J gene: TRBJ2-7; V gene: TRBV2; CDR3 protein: ASSPRTGGGYEQY
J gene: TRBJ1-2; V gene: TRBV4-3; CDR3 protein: ASSQEWGVNYGYT
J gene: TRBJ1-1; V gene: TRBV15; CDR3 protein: ATSRLGQGITEAF
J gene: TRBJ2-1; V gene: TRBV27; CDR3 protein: ASSLRAGGLGEQF
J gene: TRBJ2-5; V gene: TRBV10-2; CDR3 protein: ASSPISVGETQY
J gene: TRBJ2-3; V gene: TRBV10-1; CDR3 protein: ASSGVSDTQY
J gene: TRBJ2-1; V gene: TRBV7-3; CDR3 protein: ASSPGMAGYNEQF
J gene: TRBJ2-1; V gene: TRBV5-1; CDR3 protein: ASSLGVDNEQF
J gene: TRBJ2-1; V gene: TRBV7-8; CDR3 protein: ASSYGEGNEQF
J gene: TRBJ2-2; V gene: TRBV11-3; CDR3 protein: ASSTGTDTGELF
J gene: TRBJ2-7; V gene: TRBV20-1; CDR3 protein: SARSWGRQY
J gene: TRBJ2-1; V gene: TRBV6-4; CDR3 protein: ASSDTIDGEQF
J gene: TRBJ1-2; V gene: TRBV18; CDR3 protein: ASSPPWSRNYGYT
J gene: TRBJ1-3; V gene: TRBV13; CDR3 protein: ASSLANTIY
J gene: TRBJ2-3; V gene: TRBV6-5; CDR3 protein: ASTPPGSTDTQY
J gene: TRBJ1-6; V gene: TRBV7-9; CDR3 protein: ASSAQGDSPLH